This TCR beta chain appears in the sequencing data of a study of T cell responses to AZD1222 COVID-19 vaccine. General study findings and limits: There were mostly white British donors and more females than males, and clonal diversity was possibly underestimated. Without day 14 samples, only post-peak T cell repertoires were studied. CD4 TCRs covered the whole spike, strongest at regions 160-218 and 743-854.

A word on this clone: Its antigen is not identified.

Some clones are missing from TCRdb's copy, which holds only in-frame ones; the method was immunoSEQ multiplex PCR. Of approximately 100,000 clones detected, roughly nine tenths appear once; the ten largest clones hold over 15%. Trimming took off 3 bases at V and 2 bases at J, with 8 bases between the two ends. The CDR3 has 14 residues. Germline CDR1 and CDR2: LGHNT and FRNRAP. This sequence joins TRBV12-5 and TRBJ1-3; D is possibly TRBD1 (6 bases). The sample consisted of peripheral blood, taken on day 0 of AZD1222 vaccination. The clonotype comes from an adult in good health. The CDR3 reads CASGFAGAGNTIYF. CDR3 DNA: TGTGCTAGTGGTTTTGCAGGGGCTGGAAACACCATATATTTT.